A single sample gave rise to the 29 T cell receptor beta chains below, sequenced in a study of cytomegalovirus exposure and HLA in healthy donors (dated 2017 in TCRdb). Preparation of the library involved the immunoSEQ multiplex PCR assay. A mixture of 60 forward primers for TCR Vbeta segments and 13 reverse primers for TCR Jbeta segments was used in the multiplex PCR. Sourced from immuneACCESS, this table was stored by TCRdb with only in-frame sequences that have V and J called. A share of the clones is absent; for the studies checked, an unresolved V gene accounts for under half, and the remainder has no known explanation. Present in this sample are under 200,000 clones, 68% of which were seen just once. In total, the top ten clones hold about 3% of the sample. Sequencing input: PBMCs. All receptors derive from a woman aged 40 to 50 in good health and CMV-seropositive.

The genes are TRBV5-1 and TRBJ2-7; D possibly corresponds to TRBD1 (6 bases). Looked up from germline, CDR1 is SGHRS and CDR2 is YFSETQ. The V end lost 4 bases, the J end lost 3 bases, and 14 bases lay between the germline ends. This CDR3 has 14 amino acids. The CDR3 nucleotides read TGCGCCAGCAGCCTACAACAGGGTAACTACGAGCAGTACTTC. Protein product: CASSLQQGNYEQYF.

The chain joins TRBV7-2 to TRBJ2-1, with D possibly TRBD1 on 6 matching bases. The CDR3 loop spans 14 amino acids. Germline V gene lookup returns CDR1 SGHTA and CDR2 FQGNSA. The germline V and J ends were trimmed by 1 base and 6 bases, with 10 bases remaining between them. CDR3 region: CASSLGVGGNEQFF. CDR3 DNA: TGTGCCAGCAGCTTAGGGGTAGGGGGCAATGAGCAGTTCTTC.

V and J are TRBV4-2 and TRBJ2-7; possible D gene TRBD2, 6 bases. V was cut by 1 base and J by 0 bases, with 10 bases left in between. The CDR3 consists of 15 residues. CDR1 LGHNA and CDR2 YNFKEQ come from the germline V gene. CDR3 region: CASSQGGGSSYEQYF. CDR3 nucleotide sequence: TGTGCCAGCAGCCAAGGAGGAGGGAGCTCCTACGAGCAGTACTTC.

The V call is TRBV4-3, the J call TRBJ1-2; 7 bases align to TRBD1. The J segment lost 3 bases and the V segment lost 0 bases, leaving 7 bases of the junction unmatched. Germline CDR1 reads LGHNA; CDR2 reads YSLEER. The CDR3 contains 16 residues. CDR3 bases: TGCGCCAGCAGCCAAGAGCAAGGGGGCGGGTACTATGGCTACACCTTC. It specifies CASSQEQGGGYYGYTF.

This rearrangement joins TRBV5-1 to TRBJ2-3; the D is unclear. The germline V and J ends were trimmed by 3 bases and 4 bases, with 9 bases remaining between them. Germline loops: CDR1 SGHRS, CDR2 YFSETQ. The CDR3 extends over 13 amino acids. CDR3 amino acids: CASSWSSSDTQYF. CDR3 nucleotides: TGCGCCAGCAGCTGGTCAAGCTCAGATACGCAGTATTTT.

The rearrangement uses TRBV29-1 and TRBJ1-4; 7 positions match TRBD1. After removal of 7 bases from V and 12 bases from J, the junction contained 8 bases not matched to a gene. The CDR3 contains 11 residues. The germline V gene encodes CDR1 SQVTM and CDR2 ANQGSEA. The CDR3 reads CSAENRGQLFF. CDR3 DNA sequence: TGCAGCGCCGAAAACAGGGGTCAACTGTTTTTT.

The chain combines TRBV29-1 with TRBJ2-2; weak D call: TRBD1 (6 bases). V was cut by 7 bases and J by 2 bases, with 11 bases left in between. Germline-derived CDR1 and CDR2 are SQVTM and ANQGSEA. This CDR3 region has 13 residues. The CDR3: CSGTVSNTGELFF. CDR3 sequence (DNA): TGCAGCGGGACAGTGTCAAACACCGGGGAGCTGTTTTTT.

The CDR3 spells CASSPDYYNEQFF. The CDR3 DNA reads TGTGCCAGCAGCCCCGACTACTACAATGAGCAGTTCTTC. This chain joins TRBV6-4 and TRBJ2-1, with a tentative D call TRBD2 (5 bases). V shed 6 bases and J shed 3 bases, with 9 bases lying between them. Germline-derived CDR1 and CDR2 are MRHNA and SNTAGT. CDR3 length: 13 amino acids.

The gene calls are TRBV14 and TRBJ2-3; 7 positions match TRBD2. Germline assignment: CDR1 SGHDN and CDR2 FVKESK. The CDR3 spans 15 residues. V shed 5 bases and J 0 bases; nucleotides not matched to a gene: 5. The CDR3 region has the DNA TGTGCCAGCAGCAAACTAGCGACTAGCACAGATACGCAGTATTTT. This sequence encodes CASSKLATSTDTQYF.

J is TRBJ1-1 and V is TRBV18, with D unclear. CDR3 length: 13 amino acids. V lost 8 bases to trimming and J lost 5 bases, with 15 bases between them. From germline, CDR1 is KGHSH and CDR2 LQKENI. CDR3 coding DNA: TGTGCCAGCCAAGGCGAGGGTGAGACTGAAGCTTTCTTT. Its protein is CASQGEGETEAFF.

This clone was picked up a small number of times. The V and J genes are TRBV9 and TRBJ2-7; tentative D call: TRBD2 (5 bases). Per germline, CDR1 SGDLS and CDR2 YYNGEE. The CDR3 has 14 amino acids. Trimming took off 0 bases at V and 6 bases at J, with 13 bases between the two ends. CDR3 region: CASSVEMQSGEQYF. CDR3 bases: TGTGCCAGCAGCGTAGAGATGCAGAGCGGCGAGCAGTACTTC.

This chain connects TRBV6-5 to TRBJ2-1; D might be TRBD2 (7 bases). The germline V and J ends were trimmed by 4 bases and 5 bases, with 9 bases remaining between them. This CDR3 spans 13 amino acids. Germline lookup yields CDR1 MNHEY and CDR2 SVGAGI. The CDR3 loop is CASSWGGNNEQFF. The CDR3 nucleotides are TGTGCCAGCAGTTGGGGGGGCAACAATGAGCAGTTCTTC.

The V gene is TRBV5-1, the J gene TRBJ2-2, with TRBD1 identical over 9 bases. The CDR3 loop spans 16 amino acids. CDR1 SGHRS and CDR2 YFSETQ come from the germline V gene. V shed 4 bases and J 4 bases; nucleotides not matched to a gene: 8. The CDR3 DNA follows: TGCGCCAGCAGCGACGACAGGGGGGTTGGCACCGGGGAGCTGTTTTTT. Protein: CASSDDRGVGTGELFF.

A word on this clone: One junction end disagrees with the germline gene, perhaps due to a read error. The genes are TRBV10-3 and TRBJ1-5, with 10 positions matching TRBD1. Germline loops: CDR1 ENHRY, CDR2 SYGVKD. This CDR3 region has 14 residues. CDR3 DNA sequence: TGTGCCATCAGTGGGGGACAGGGGAATCAGCCCCAGAATTTT. Its translation: CAISGGQGNQPQNF.

The V call is TRBV4-3, the J call TRBJ1-1, with a weak D call TRBD1 (5 bases). The V end lost 0 bases, the J end lost 0 bases, and 8 bases lay between the germline ends. This CDR3 has 15 residues. In germline, CDR1 is LGHNA, CDR2 YSLEER. Written as DNA, the CDR3 is TGCGCCAGCAGCCAAGATCCACAGGTGAACACTGAAGCTTTCTTT. It yields the protein CASSQDPQVNTEAFF.

The genes are TRBV18 and TRBJ2-7; 12 bases line up with TRBD1. Germline lookup yields CDR1 KGHSH and CDR2 LQKENI. Trimming took 1 base from V and 5 from J; bases not matched to a gene: 6. This CDR3 contains 16 residues. CDR3 loop: CASSPRLGQGANEQYF. CDR3 bases: TGTGCCAGCTCACCACGGTTGGGACAGGGGGCAAACGAGCAGTACTTC.

This rearrangement joins TRBV2 to TRBJ2-3; 9 positions agree with TRBD2. The CDR3 is 16 residues long. The junction had 9 bases not matched to a gene; V was cut back by 8 bases and J by 0 bases. CDR1 and CDR2 (germline): SNHLY, FYNNEI. In nucleotides, the CDR3 is TGTGCCAGCCAAATGATAGCGGGGGATAGCACAGATACGCAGTATTTT. Translation: CASQMIAGDSTDTQYF.

The table lists this clone with a few counts. This chain connects TRBV4-2 to TRBJ1-2, with D possibly matching TRBD1 (5 bases). This CDR3 has 15 amino acids. V was cut by 0 bases and J by 4 bases, with 12 bases left in between. Germline CDR1 is LGHNA and CDR2 is YNFKEQ. The CDR3 sequence is CASSQDNTGSYGYTF. The DNA for the CDR3 is TGTGCCAGCAGCCAAGACAATACAGGAAGCTATGGCTACACCTTC.

This sequence joins TRBV9 and TRBJ2-6; D is unresolved. CDR1 is SGDLS, CDR2 YYNGEE, per germline. V was clipped by 0 bases and J by 0 bases, with 4 bases between them. The length of the CDR3 is 15 residues. The CDR3 DNA is TGTGCCAGCAGCGTAGGTAACTCTGGGGCCAACGTCCTGACTTTC. Encoded protein: CASSVGNSGANVLTF.

This chain connects TRBV9 to TRBJ1-5; tentative D call: TRBD1 (5 bases). The CDR3 extends over 13 amino acids. Germline values: CDR1 SGDLS, CDR2 YYNGEE. Trimming took 7 bases from V and 1 from J, leaving 9 bases between them. CDR3 DNA sequence: TGTGCCAGCGGTAGGGGAAGCAATCAGCCCCAGCATTTT. Its translation: CASGRGSNQPQHF.

There are a few counts of this clone. This chain joins TRBV5-1 and TRBJ2-2, with 8 bases identical to TRBD2. CDR1 SGHRS and CDR2 YFSETQ come from the germline V gene. The CDR3 length is 15 residues. After removal of 5 bases from V and 4 bases from J, the junction contained 7 bases not matched to a gene. The CDR3, as DNA: TGCGCCAGCAGTTTTTCTAGCGGGCGCACCGGGGAGCTGTTTTTT. Translated: CASSFSSGRTGELFF. The full variable domain, in which reference TRBV5-1 and TRBJ2-2 provide the parts outside the CDR3, is KAGVTQTPRYLIKTRGQQVTLSCSPISGHRSVSWYQQTPGQGLQFLFEYFSETQRNKGNFPGRFSGRQFSNSRSEMNVSTLELGDSALYLCASSFSSGRTGELFFGEGSRLTVL.

V usage is TRBV29-1 and J usage is TRBJ2-6, with D possibly TRBD2 on 6 matching bases. The CDR3 has 15 amino acids. In germline, CDR1 is SQVTM, CDR2 ANQGSEA. Trimming took 4 bases from V and 0 from J, leaving 10 bases between them. The CDR3 region is CSVADYFSGANVLTF. The CDR3 coding sequence is TGCAGCGTTGCGGACTATTTCTCTGGGGCCAACGTCCTGACTTTC.

The chain joins TRBV10-3 to TRBJ2-5; 7 bases align to TRBD1. Germline values: CDR1 ENHRY, CDR2 SYGVKD. Unmatched junction bases numbered 12, after V lost 4 bases and J lost 1 base. The CDR3 totals 17 residues. CDR3 in amino acids: CAISVSPPQGSQETQYF. In DNA form, the CDR3 reads TGTGCCATCAGTGTTTCACCTCCACAGGGGAGCCAAGAGACCCAGTACTTC.

The genes are TRBV6-1 and TRBJ1-5, with a possible D match to TRBD1 (5 bases). Between the trimmed V and J ends, which lost 1 base and 5 bases, there was a span of 15 bases. Germline loops: CDR1 MNHNS, CDR2 SASEGT. This CDR3 spans 16 amino acids. The CDR3 nucleotides read TGTGCCAGCAGTGAAGGGTGGCCGGGGACTGATCAGCCCCAGCATTTT. This gives the protein CASSEGWPGTDQPQHF.

The V gene is TRBV2, the J gene TRBJ1-2; possible D gene TRBD1, 5 bases. Trimming removed 5 bases from V and 3 bases from J, with 13 bases in between. CDR1 and CDR2 from the germline V gene are SNHLY and FYNNEI. This CDR3 has 14 amino acids. The CDR3 nucleotides are TGTGCCAGCAGTCGGCGGGGCGGGGACTATGGCTACACCTTC. Translated, it gives CASSRRGGDYGYTF.

CDR3 DNA sequence: TGCAGCGCGCATACTAGCGGGGGGTTCACCGGGGAGCTGTTTTTT. Protein product: CSAHTSGGFTGELFF. The rearrangement joins TRBV29-1 to TRBJ2-2, with TRBD2 matching over 12 bases. The CDR3 length is 15 residues. In germline, CDR1 is SQVTM, CDR2 ANQGSEA. V gave up 7 bases and J gave up 4 bases; unmatched junction bases: 7.

V usage is TRBV6-1 and J usage is TRBJ1-1; D might be TRBD1 (5 bases). The V gene lost 5 bases and the J gene lost 4 bases, with 14 bases spanning the gap. CDR1 and CDR2 (germline): MNHNS, SASEGT. The CDR3 spans 14 residues. CDR3 sequence: CASSLQGWSTEAFF. The CDR3 bases are TGTGCCAGCAGTCTTCAGGGATGGAGCACTGAAGCTTTCTTT.

This chain links TRBV2 with TRBJ2-7, with D perhaps TRBD2 (6 bases). The CDR3 runs to 10 residues. Trimming shortened V by 6 bases and J by 9 bases, and 9 bases separated the two germline ends. CDR1 and CDR2 (germline): SNHLY, FYNNEI. CDR3 nucleotides: TGTGCCAGCAGCACTAGCTGGCAGTACTTC. This codes for CASSTSWQYF.

This chain uses TRBV9 with TRBJ2-7, with 7 bases matching TRBD2. The CDR3 covers 13 residues. From germline, CDR1 is SGDLS and CDR2 YYNGEE. Trimming at V came to 0 bases and at J to 5 bases, leaving 2 bases not matched to a gene. The CDR3 DNA is TGTGCCAGCAGCGTAGGGACTAGGAACGAGCAGTACTTC. It yields the protein CASSVGTRNEQYF. Complete variable domain (other parts from reference TRBV9 and TRBJ2-7): DSGVTQTPKHLITATGQRVTLRCSPRSGDLSVYWYQQSLDQGLQFLIQYYNGEERAKGNILERFSAQQFPDLHSELNLSSLELGDSALYFCASSVGTRNEQYFGPGTRLTVT.